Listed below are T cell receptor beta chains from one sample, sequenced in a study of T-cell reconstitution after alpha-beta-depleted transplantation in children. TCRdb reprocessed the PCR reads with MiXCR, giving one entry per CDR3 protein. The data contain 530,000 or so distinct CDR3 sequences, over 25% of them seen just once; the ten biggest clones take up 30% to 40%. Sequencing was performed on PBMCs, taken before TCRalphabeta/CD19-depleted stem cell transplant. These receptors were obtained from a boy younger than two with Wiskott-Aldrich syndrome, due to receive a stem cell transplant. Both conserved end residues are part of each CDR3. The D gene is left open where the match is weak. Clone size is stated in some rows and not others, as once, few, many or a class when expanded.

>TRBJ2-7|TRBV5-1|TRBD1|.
TGCGCCAGCAGCGGAACCGGGACAGGGGCCTCCGAGCAGTACTTC
CASSGTGTGASEQYF
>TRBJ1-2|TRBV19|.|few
TGTGCCGCCGGGGCCCACAGTGCCAATGGCTACACCTTC
CAAGAHSANGYTF
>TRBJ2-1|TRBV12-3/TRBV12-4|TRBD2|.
TGTGCCAGCAGCCCCCTGGCGGGAGGGCTAGGTGAGCAGTTCTTC
CASSPLAGGLGEQFF
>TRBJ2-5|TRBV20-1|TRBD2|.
TGCAGTGCTAGAGTAGCTCGCGGGAGCAGGGAGACCCAGTACTTC
CSARVARGSRETQYF
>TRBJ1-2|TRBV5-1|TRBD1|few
TGCGCCAGCAGCTTGAAACTCCAGGGGGACTATGGCTACACCTTC
CASSLKLQGDYGYTF
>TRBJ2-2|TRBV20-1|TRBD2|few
TGCAGTGCTAGCCGGGGGGAGGCGACGGGGAACACCGGGGAGCTGTTTTTT
CSASRGEATGNTGELFF
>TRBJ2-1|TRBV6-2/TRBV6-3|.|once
TGTGCCAGCAGTTACTCGAGAGCTTTCAGTGAGCAGTTCTTC
CASSYSRAFSEQFF
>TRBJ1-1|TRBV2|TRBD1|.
TGTGCCAGCAGGACCCATCGGACAGGGGGGAACACTGAAGCTTTCTTT
CASRTHRTGGNTEAFF
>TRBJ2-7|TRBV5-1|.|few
TGCGCCAGCAGGCTCCGGGGCACCTACGAGCAGTACTTC
CASRLRGTYEQYF
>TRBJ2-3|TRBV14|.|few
TGTGCCAGCAGCCTCTCCGGGAACCTAAACACAGATACGCAGTATTTT
CASSLSGNLNTDTQYF
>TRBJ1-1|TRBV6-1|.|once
TGTGCCAGCAGAAGCTCTCAGGGAAGGACTGAAGCTTTCTTT
CASRSSQGRTEAFF
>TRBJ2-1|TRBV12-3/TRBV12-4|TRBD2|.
TGTGCCAGCAGTTTCGGGACTAGCGGGACCTATGAGCAGTTCTTC
CASSFGTSGTYEQFF
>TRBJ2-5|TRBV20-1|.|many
TGCAGTGCTAGGAGAGAGACCCAGTACTTC
CSARRETQYF
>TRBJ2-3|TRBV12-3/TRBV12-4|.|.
TGTGCCAGCAGTTTACCCTTTCCCCCCTCGGGGGTTTCAGATACGCAGTATTTT
CASSLPFPPSGVSDTQYF
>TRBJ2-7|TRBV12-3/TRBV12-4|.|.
TGTGCCAGCAGTTTACTAGCAAATACGGGGGAGCAGTACTTC
CASSLLANTGEQYF
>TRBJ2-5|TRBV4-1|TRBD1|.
TGCGCCAGCAGCCAAGGGGTTTCGGCAGGGGGCGTTCAAGAGACCCAGTACTTC
CASSQGVSAGGVQETQYF
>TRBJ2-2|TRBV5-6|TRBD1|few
TGTGCCAGCAGCCCGTGGGACAGGGGGCCGACCGGGGAGCTGTTTTTT
CASSPWDRGPTGELFF
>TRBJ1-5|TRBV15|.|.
TGTGCCACCAGCAGAGATCTTGATCAGCCCCAGCATTTT
CATSRDLDQPQHF
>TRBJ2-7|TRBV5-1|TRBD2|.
TGCGCCAGCAGCGGGATCCCCCAGGGACTAGCGCCGACCTACGAGCAGTACTTC
CASSGIPQGLAPTYEQYF
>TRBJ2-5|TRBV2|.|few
TGTGCCAGCGAAGGGACATCGCAAGAGACCCAGTACTTC
CASEGTSQETQYF
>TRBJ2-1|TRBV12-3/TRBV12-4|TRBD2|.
TGTGCCAGCCACCTAGCGGGAGTCGACAATGAGCAGTTCTTC
CASHLAGVDNEQFF
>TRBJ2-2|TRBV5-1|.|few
TGCGCCAGCAGCTTGGACGGGAACGCCGGGGAGCTGTTTTTT
CASSLDGNAGELFF